The TCR beta chain under discussion was sequenced for a study of cytomegalovirus exposure and HLA in healthy donors. 13 Jbeta primers and 60 Vbeta primers were used for the PCR. Assay: immunoSEQ multiplex PCR; the TCRdb copy retains only in-frame clones and omits some. The profile shows roughly 160,000 clones, over 60% of them singletons. This clone is a singleton in its sample. Its antigen is not identified. CDR3 length equals 17 residues. Trimming took off 1 base at V and 7 bases at J, with 17 bases between the two ends. Germline V CDR1 and CDR2: SGHAT, FQNNGV. The study's findings and limits: The classifier was said to identify cytomegalovirus status with high specificity and sensitivity.

This chain joins TRBV11-2 and TRBJ1-6; the D is unclear. This clonotype was obtained from a girl aged 5-17 years in good health and CMV-seronegative. The specimen was PBMCs. CDR3 DNA: TGTGCCAGCAGCTTAGTAAGTGGAAGGGAGGGCAATTCACCCCTCCACTTT. Its protein is CASSLVSGREGNSPLHF.